Shown below are 23 T cell receptor beta chains from a single sample sequenced in a study of T cells in Graves' hyperthyroidism and ophthalmopathy. Regions amplified from RNA transcripts were the TCR beta CDR3 regions. HTBI primers were used for first-round RT-PCR of the TCR CDR3. In TCRdb, the multiplex PCR reads were re-called with MiXCR into one record per CDR3 protein. Here the sample spans a few hundred thousand distinct CDR3 sequences, less than 20% being singletons. The sample consisted of blood. These receptors were obtained from a woman aged 40 to 50 with Graves' ophthalmopathy.

This clonotype appeared many times. V is TRBV5-1 and J is TRBJ2-7, with 11 bases lining up with TRBD2. The trim removed 3 bases at V and 3 bases at J, leaving 5 bases unmatched. This CDR3 is 15 amino acids long. Germline loops: CDR1 SGHRS, CDR2 YFSETQ. CDR3 nucleotide sequence: TGCGCCAGCAGCTCTACTAGCGGGAGTTTCTACGAGCAGTACTTC. This translates into CASSSTSGSFYEQYF.

Worth noting for this clonotype: Since a much larger clone is just one base distant, this may be a read error. The chain employs TRBV6-2 or TRBV6-3 and TRBJ2-2; 7 bases align to TRBD1. Looked up from germline, CDR1 is MNHEY and CDR2 is SVGEGT. This CDR3 region has 14 residues. Losses at the gene ends were 11 bases for V and 6 bases for J; bases not matched to a gene: 12. The DNA for the CDR3 is TGTGCCGGGCGGAACCAGGGGGTCCCCGGGGAGCTGTTTTTT. Its translation is CAGRNQGVPGELFF.

In its sample, this clonotype was seen a few times. A junction boundary mismatches the germline segment, possibly from a read error. For the CDR3, the DNA is TGTACTAGTGGCCAACACGGAGGGGCCGGGGAGCTGTTTTTT. Translation gives CTSGQHGGAGELFF. This rearrangement joins TRBV12-5 to TRBJ2-2, with D possibly TRBD2 on 6 matching bases. In germline, CDR1 is LGHNT, CDR2 FRNRAP. The CDR3 is 14 amino acids.

This chain connects TRBV11-2 to TRBJ1-2; TRBD1 matches 9 bases. Per the germline V gene, CDR1 is SGHAT and CDR2 is FQNNGV. CDR3 length: 13 residues. V shed 5 bases, J shed 6 bases, and the junction held 4 bases outside the gene matches. The CDR3 bases are TGTGCCAGCAGCCACGGGACAGGGAATGGCTACACCTTC. Amino acid sequence: CASSHGTGNGYTF. The full variable domain, with the rest looked up from reference TRBV11-2 and TRBJ1-2, is EAGVAQSPRYKIIEKRQSVAFWCNPISGHATLYWYQQILGQGPKLLIQFQNNGVVDDSQLPKDRFSAERLKGVDSTLKIQPAKLEDSAVYLCASSHGTGNGYTFGSGTRLTVV.

The chain links TRBV2 to TRBJ1-1, with D tentatively TRBD1 (6 bases). Germline CDR1 is SNHLY and CDR2 is FYNNEI. The CDR3 totals 14 residues. V lost 7 bases and J lost 2, with 14 bases in between. Here the CDR3 DNA reads TGTGCCAGCATGATCGCAGGGGAAAACACTGAAGCTTTCTTT. Its translation: CASMIAGENTEAFF.

This clonotype occurred many times. The V call is TRBV11-2, the J call TRBJ2-7; 10 nucleotides match TRBD1. The trim removed 0 bases at V and 7 bases at J, leaving 6 bases unmatched. This CDR3 region has 15 residues. Per germline, CDR1 SGHAT and CDR2 FQNNGV. CDR3 amino acids: CASSLDGTGAAEQYF. In DNA form, the CDR3 reads TGTGCCAGCAGCTTAGATGGGACAGGGGCCGCGGAGCAGTACTTC. The variable domain in full, with the rest retrieved from reference TRBV11-2 and TRBJ2-7, is EAGVAQSPRYKIIEKRQSVAFWCNPISGHATLYWYQQILGQGPKLLIQFQNNGVVDDSQLPKDRFSAERLKGVDSTLKIQPAKLEDSAVYLCASSLDGTGAAEQYFGPGTRLTVT.

This clonotype has a count of ten or more. The J gene is TRBJ2-2, the V gene TRBV12-3 or TRBV12-4, with 11 bases fitting TRBD2. This CDR3 is built from 16 residues. The J segment lost 5 bases and the V segment lost 6 bases, leaving 8 bases of the junction unmatched. CDR3 DNA sequence: TGTGCCAGCAGGGCTAGCGGGAGGCCGGAGACCGGGGAGCTGTTTTTT. This encodes CASRASGRPETGELFF.

The chain combines TRBV7-2 with TRBJ2-7; D is perhaps TRBD1 (5 bases). The CDR3 totals 13 residues. The V end was cut by 5 bases, the J end by 3 bases, with 11 bases between. Germline CDR1 SGHTA, CDR2 FQGNSA. Written as DNA, the CDR3 is TGTGCCAGCAGCCCAGGACATGGCTACGAGCAGTACTTC. Translating gives CASSPGHGYEQYF.

This clonotype was found many times. The chain employs TRBV6-5 and TRBJ2-7; TRBD1 might be the D (7 bases). This CDR3 is built from 14 residues. Trimming left V 4 bases short and J 4 bases short, with 14 bases between. Germline V gene sequence: CDR1 MNHEY, CDR2 SVGAGI. The CDR3 sequence is CASSSQGTLYEQYF. CDR3 in DNA: TGTGCCAGCAGTTCACAGGGGACTCTTTACGAGCAGTACTTC.

This clonotype was seen many times. The chain carries TRBV24-1 and TRBJ2-7; D may be TRBD1 (6 bases). This CDR3 contains 15 residues. Trimming pared 2 bases from V and 5 bases from J, leaving 15 bases between. The germline V gene encodes CDR1 KGHDR and CDR2 SFDVKD. The CDR3 nucleotides read TGTGCCACCAGTGATTCAAAGCAGGGGTTCAACGAGCAGTACTTC. Translated: CATSDSKQGFNEQYF.

This clonotype was seen ten or more times. V usage is TRBV28 and J usage is TRBJ1-5; 8 nucleotides line up with TRBD1. Trimming cost V 6 bases and J 1 base; bases outside gene matches: 5. Germline CDR1 reads MDHEN; CDR2 reads SYDVKM. This CDR3 is built from 15 residues. This CDR3 reads CASRTGAGSNQPQHF. The CDR3 region has the DNA TGTGCCAGCAGGACAGGGGCGGGCAGCAATCAGCCCCAGCATTTT. Full variable domain (missing parts from reference TRBV28 and TRBJ1-5): DVKVTQSSRYLVKRTGEKVFLECVQDMDHENMFWYRQDPGLGLRLIYFSYDVKMKEKGDIPEGYSVSREKKERFSLILESASTNQTSMYLCASRTGAGSNQPQHFGDGTRLSIL.

This clonotype has a count of ten or more. The CDR3 here is CASTATNTEAFF. The CDR3, as DNA: TGTGCCAGTACCGCTACGAACACTGAAGCTTTCTTT. The chain carries TRBV19 and TRBJ1-1; the D is unclear. The length of the CDR3 is 12 residues. Germline-derived CDR1 and CDR2 are LNHDA and SQIVND (reference sequence). Trimming removed 7 bases from V and 1 base from J, with 7 bases in between.

This clonotype was counted many times. V is TRBV4-3 and J is TRBJ2-2; weak D call: TRBD2 (5 bases). From germline, CDR1 is LGHNA and CDR2 YSLEER. Trimming removed 2 bases at V and 6 bases at J, with 7 bases between. This CDR3 has 13 residues. As DNA, the CDR3 is TGCGCCAGCAGCCAACTAGCCGCCGGGGAGCTGTTTTTT. It codes for CASSQLAAGELFF.

This clonotype was recorded many times. CDR3 DNA: TGCAGTGCCAGGACAGGGCCAAATCAGCCCCAGCATTTT. Amino acids: CSARTGPNQPQHF. V is TRBV20-1 and J is TRBJ1-5, with 8 bases fitting TRBD1. The CDR3 runs to 13 residues. After removal of 6 bases from V and 4 bases from J, the junction contained 5 bases not matched to a gene. Germline lookup yields CDR1 DFQATT and CDR2 SNEGSKA (reference sequence).

This clonotype was picked up many times. The V and J genes are TRBV4-3 and TRBJ1-2; 8 nucleotides align to TRBD1. CDR3 length: 15 residues. Trimming cost V 0 bases and J 8 bases; bases outside gene matches: 8. Germline lookup yields CDR1 LGHNA and CDR2 YSLEER. CDR3 residues: CASSQDRGREEGYTF. In DNA form, the CDR3 reads TGCGCCAGCAGCCAAGACAGGGGGCGGGAAGAAGGCTACACCTTC.

This clonotype was found many times. The genes are TRBV12-3 or TRBV12-4 and TRBJ1-5; the D gene is possibly TRBD1 (5 bases). The V end was cut by 6 bases, the J end by 11 bases, with 20 bases between. CDR3 size: 14 residues. CDR3 amino acids: CASSRPGTSLTQHF. The CDR3 DNA is TGTGCCAGCAGCCGCCCAGGGACCAGCTTGACCCAGCATTTT.

This clonotype was seen at least ten times. This chain links TRBV28 with TRBJ2-5; 10 bases are a match to TRBD2. The CDR3 is 16 amino acids. The germline V gene has CDR1 MDHEN and CDR2 SYDVKM. V dropped 4 bases and J dropped 6; count of bases not matched to a gene: 11. CDR3 region: CASSSLAGVVGKTQYF. CDR3 DNA sequence: TGTGCCAGCAGTTCCCTAGCGGGAGTAGTCGGAAAGACCCAGTACTTC.

A remark on this clonotype: This could be a read error, since a much larger clone is one nucleotide away. The chain links TRBV7-2 to TRBJ2-7, with unresolved D. The CDR3 length is 14 residues. The V end was cut by 1 base, the J end by 3 bases, with 10 bases between. In germline, CDR1 is SGHTA, CDR2 FQGNSA. CDR3 protein: CASSLEAGNYEQYF. The CDR3 DNA reads as TGTGCCAGCAGCTTAGAGGCCGGTAACTACGAGCAGTACTTC.

In its sample, this clonotype was seen many times. CDR3 sequence reads: CATTGSRIYELSGWDEQYF. DNA of the CDR3: TGTGCCACAACCGGAAGCAGAATCTATGAATTAAGCGGGTGGGACGAGCAGTACTTC. The V and J genes are TRBV6-2 or TRBV6-3 and TRBJ2-7; TRBD2 might be the D (6 bases). This CDR3 region has 19 residues. Germline assignment: CDR1 MNHEY and CDR2 SVGEGT. The V end lost 10 bases, the J end lost 5 bases, and 36 bases lay between the germline ends.

This clonotype was recorded many times. The rearrangement links TRBV12-3 or TRBV12-4 to TRBJ1-3; D is undetermined. V shed 5 bases and J shed 6 bases, with 11 bases lying between them. The CDR3 extends over 13 amino acids. This CDR3 is CASSTRTVNTIYF. DNA for the CDR3: TGTGCCAGCAGTACACGGACGGTAAACACCATATATTTT.

This clonotype has a count of ten or more. This clone may be a read error of a much larger clone one base away. The genes are TRBV28 and TRBJ2-5; D is unclear. The length of the CDR3 is 12 residues. Germline assignment: CDR1 MDHEN and CDR2 SYDVKM. V was clipped by 1 base and J by 5 bases, with 5 bases between them. The CDR3 nucleotides are TGTGCCAGCAGTTTATACGGGGAGACCCAGTACTTC. Translating it yields CASSLYGETQYF.

This clonotype was seen only a few times. The chain combines TRBV20-1 with TRBJ2-7; D ambiguous. This CDR3 has 15 amino acids. The ends were cut back, 1 base at V and 2 bases at J, with 15 bases in the middle. Germline-derived CDR1 and CDR2 are DFQATT and SNEGSKA (reference sequence). CDR3 bases: TGCAGTGCTAGAGGGTCGGCTATGACCCCCTACGAGCAGTACTTC. Its protein is CSARGSAMTPYEQYF.

The chain has TRBV9 and TRBJ2-6; D tentatively reads TRBD1 or TRBD2 (5 bases each). With 3 bases removed from V and 0 bases from J, the gap between germline ends came to 10 bases. The CDR3 sequence is 16 residues long. Germline CDR1 reads SGDLS; CDR2 reads YYNGEE. CDR3 amino acids: CASSALGTSGANVLTF. The CDR3 DNA follows: TGTGCCAGCAGCGCCCTGGGGACCTCTGGGGCCAACGTCCTGACTTTC.